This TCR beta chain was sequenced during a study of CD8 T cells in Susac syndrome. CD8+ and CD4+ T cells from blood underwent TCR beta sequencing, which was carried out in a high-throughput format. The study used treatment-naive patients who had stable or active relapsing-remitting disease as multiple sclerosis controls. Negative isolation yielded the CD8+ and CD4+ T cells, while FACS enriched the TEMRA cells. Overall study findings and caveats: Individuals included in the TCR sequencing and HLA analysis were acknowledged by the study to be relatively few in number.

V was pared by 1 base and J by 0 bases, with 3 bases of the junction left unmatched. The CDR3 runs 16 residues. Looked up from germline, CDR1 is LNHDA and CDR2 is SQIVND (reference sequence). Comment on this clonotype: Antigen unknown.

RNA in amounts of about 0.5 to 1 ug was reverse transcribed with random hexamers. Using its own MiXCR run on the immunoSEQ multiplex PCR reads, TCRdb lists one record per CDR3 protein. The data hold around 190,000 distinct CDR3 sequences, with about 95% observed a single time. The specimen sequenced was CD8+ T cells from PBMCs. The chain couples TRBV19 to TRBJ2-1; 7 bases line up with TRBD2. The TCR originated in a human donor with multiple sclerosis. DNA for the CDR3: TGTGCCAGTAGTATAGGTAGCGGGTTCTCCTACAATGAGCAGTTCTTC. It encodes CASSIGSGFSYNEQFF. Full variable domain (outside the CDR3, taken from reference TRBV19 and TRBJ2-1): DGGITQSPKYLFRKEGQNVTLSCEQNLNHDAMYWYRQDPGQGLRLIYYSQIVNDFQKGDIAEGYSVSREKKESFPLTVTSAQKNPTAFYLCASSIGSGFSYNEQFFGPGTRLTVL.